This T cell receptor beta chain comes out of a study of cytomegalovirus exposure and HLA in healthy donors. Broader study findings: Among TCR sequences, most were rare, though some public TCRs appeared in many donors. An Asian-associated ancestry cluster reportedly showed fewer N-insertions than the approximately 700-donor mean in a later analysis. The sole available immune exposure information was CMV serostatus.

Both 60 Vbeta primers and 13 Jbeta primers went into the PCR. The data were produced by immunoSEQ multiplex PCR, yet TCRdb's version contains in-frame clones alone and is incomplete. This table holds approximately 130,000 clones, around 77% found once. Each donor was healthy, and each was a bone marrow donor. This clone was seen just once. The antigen is undetermined. V lost 6 bases and J lost 4; bases outside the gene matches: 15. The CDR3 has 19 amino acids. CDR1 and CDR2 from the germline V gene are SEHNR and FQNEAQ (reference sequence). Sequences were obtained from PBMCs. This clonotype was obtained from a man aged 50-60 years in good health and CMV-seronegative. This chain joins TRBV7-9 and TRBJ2-2, with 12 bases lining up with TRBD2. CDR3 amino acids: CASRRRTSGNNAGTGELFF. The CDR3 DNA sequence: TGTGCCAGCAGACGAAGGACTAGCGGGAATAACGCGGGCACCGGGGAGCTGTTTTTT.